This T cell receptor delta chain was identified in a study of gamma-delta T cells after stem cell transplantation. TCRdb re-identified clones in the RT-PCR reads via CATT. This sample has just over 15,000 delta-chain clones, with almost 9.5% found just once. In its sample, this clone was seen a few times. Trimming stripped 4 bases from V and 0 bases from J, with 20 bases between. Germline lookup yields CDR1 GEAIGNYY and CDR2 EKD. The CDR3 sequence is 17 residues long. Sequencing was performed on gamma-delta T cells. J is TRDJ1 and V is TRDV2, with D possibly matching TRDD3 (5 bases). This receptor was identified in a human donor. It is not recorded whose cells these are; they may come from a transplant donor. Here the CDR3 reads CACENRRGATYTDKLIF. In DNA, the CDR3 is TGTGCCTGTGAGAATCGTCGGGGGGCCACGTACACCGATAAACTCATCTTT.